These T cell receptor beta chains were read from a single sample in a study of OX40 agonist ivuxolimab in advanced cancers. Profiling relied on immunoSEQ multiplex PCR, and the TCRdb table lists in-frame clones only, not all of them. This sample has about 89,000 clones, with approximately 90% found just once. This specimen was CD4+ or CD8+ T cells sorted from blood, taken in a trial of the OX40 agonist ivuxolimab. These receptors were taken from an adult with an advanced solid tumor such as melanoma, head and neck, liver or kidney cancer. Each CDR3 is given with its conserved first and last residue. The D gene is left open where the match is weak. Size tells how often a clone was seen (once, few, many) or the class of an expanded clone, and some rows leave it out.

clone size	V gene	J gene	D gene	CDR3 protein	CDR3 DNA
-	TRBV5-1	TRBJ1-4	-	CASSTRSAATNEKLFF	TGCGCCAGCAGTACCCGCAGCGCTGCAACTAATGAAAAACTGTTTTTT
once	TRBV4-3	TRBJ2-7	-	CASSQDYKGRGYEQYF	TGCGCCAGCAGCCAAGATTATAAGGGGCGCGGGTACGAGCAGTACTTC
-	TRBV4-1	TRBJ2-2	-	CASSQDRAAGELFF	TGCGCCAGCAGCCAAGATCGGGCCGCCGGGGAGCTGTTTTTT
-	TRBV5-6	TRBJ1-2	-	CASSPGWDPGYTF	TGTGCCAGCAGCCCTGGCTGGGACCCTGGCTACACCTTC
few	TRBV28	TRBJ1-5	-	CASTVLAGGHQPQHF	TGTGCCAGCACAGTTTTAGCGGGTGGTCATCAGCCCCAGCATTTT
-	TRBV5-1	TRBJ2-2	TRBD2	CASSFGLAGTHSVANTGELFF	TGCGCCAGCAGCTTCGGACTAGCGGGTACTCACTCCGTCGCGAACACCGGGGAGCTGTTTTTT
-	TRBV7-9	TRBJ1-4	TRBD1	CASSARQGANNEKLFF	TGTGCCAGCAGCGCGAGACAGGGGGCTAATAATGAAAAACTGTTTTTT
once	TRBV4-3	TRBJ2-2	TRBD1	CASSQDGGQGIGELFF	TGCGCCAGCAGCCAAGATGGAGGACAGGGTATCGGGGAGCTGTTTTTT
-	TRBV4-2	TRBJ2-1	-	CASSQSPGLVANEQFF	TGTGCCAGCAGCCAGTCCCCCGGCCTCGTAGCCAATGAGCAGTTCTTC
-	TRBV7-2	TRBJ2-1	TRBD2	CASSLYQREDNEQFF	TGTGCCAGCAGCCTGTACCAGCGGGAAGACAATGAGCAGTTCTTC
-	TRBV10-3	TRBJ2-5	TRBD1	CAISPNPQGAYETQYF	TGTGCCATCAGTCCGAACCCTCAGGGGGCGTATGAGACCCAGTACTTC
-	TRBV19	TRBJ1-5	TRBD1	CASNRAQGVGNQPQHF	TGTGCCAGTAATAGAGCACAGGGGGTAGGCAATCAGCCCCAGCATTTT
-	TRBV15	TRBJ2-7	TRBD2	CATSRALAVTYEQYF	TGTGCCACCAGCAGAGCACTAGCGGTGACCTACGAGCAGTACTTC
-	TRBV18	TRBJ2-5	-	CASSSGTTQETQYF	TGTGCCAGCTCCTCCGGGACGACCCAAGAGACCCAGTACTTC
-	TRBV2	TRBJ1-6	-	CASSRGENSPLHF	TGTGCCAGCAGCCGCGGGGAAAATTCACCCCTCCACTTT
-	TRBV7-9	TRBJ2-7	-	CASSLGPQGPAEQYF	TGTGCCAGCAGCTTAGGTCCCCAGGGACCGGCCGAGCAGTACTTC
-	TRBV30	TRBJ1-5	-	CAWSVRIGEGNQPQHF	TGTGCCTGGAGTGTACGTATAGGGGAGGGCAATCAGCCCCAGCATTTT
-	TRBV6-5	TRBJ1-1	-	CASSYKVGDTEAFF	TGTGCCAGCAGTTATAAGGTGGGCGACACTGAAGCTTTCTTT
-	TRBV7-5	TRBJ2-1	-	CVRSLAQTSGSDNEQFF	TGTGTCAGAAGCTTAGCCCAGACTAGCGGGAGCGACAATGAGCAGTTCTTC
-	TRBV19	TRBJ2-2	TRBD2	CASSISSGGSNTGELFF	TGTGCCAGTAGTATTTCGAGCGGGGGGTCGAACACCGGGGAGCTGTTTTTT
-	TRBV9	TRBJ2-5	TRBD2	CASSWGTSGEETQYF	TGTGCCAGCAGCTGGGGGACTAGCGGAGAAGAGACCCAGTACTTC
-	TRBV6-6	TRBJ2-7	-	CASSGQGNLYEQYF	TGTGCCAGCAGTGGCCAGGGTAATCTCTACGAGCAGTACTTC
-	TRBV29-1	TRBJ2-1	-	CSGLPLGGEQFF	TGCAGCGGCCTACCCCTAGGGGGTGAGCAGTTCTTC
-	TRBV30	TRBJ2-1	TRBD1	CAWSGDRATYNEQFF	TGTGCCTGGAGTGGGGACAGGGCCACCTACAATGAGCAGTTCTTC
-	TRBV4-3	TRBJ2-1	TRBD2	CASSQRSGNPYNEQFF	TGCGCCAGCAGCCAACGTAGCGGGAACCCCTACAATGAGCAGTTCTTC
-	TRBV4-1	TRBJ1-2	-	CASSQVGQMRGYTF	TGCGCCAGCAGCCAAGTCGGACAAATGCGAGGCTACACCTTC
-	TRBV30	TRBJ1-3	-	CACGTEGYTIYF	TGTGCCTGCGGGACGGAGGGGTACACCATATATTTT
-	TRBV6-4	TRBJ1-3	TRBD1	CASGGQGSGNTIYF	TGTGCCAGCGGCGGACAGGGATCTGGAAACACCATATATTTT
-	TRBV19	TRBJ1-3	-	CATNPKGEPGNTIYF	TGTGCCACTAACCCGAAGGGCGAGCCTGGAAACACCATATATTTT
-	TRBV28	TRBJ1-5	TRBD1	CASRGVIGDRGGQPQHF	TGTGCCAGCAGGGGAGTAATAGGGGACAGGGGTGGGCAGCCCCAGCATTTT
once	TRBV18	TRBJ2-1	-	CASSPSLAGDNEQFF	TGTGCCAGCTCCCCCAGTCTTGCAGGGGACAATGAGCAGTTCTTC
-	TRBV5-1	TRBJ2-1	-	CASSRTVISSYNEQFF	TGCGCCAGCAGCCGGACGGTGATAAGCTCCTACAATGAGCAGTTCTTC